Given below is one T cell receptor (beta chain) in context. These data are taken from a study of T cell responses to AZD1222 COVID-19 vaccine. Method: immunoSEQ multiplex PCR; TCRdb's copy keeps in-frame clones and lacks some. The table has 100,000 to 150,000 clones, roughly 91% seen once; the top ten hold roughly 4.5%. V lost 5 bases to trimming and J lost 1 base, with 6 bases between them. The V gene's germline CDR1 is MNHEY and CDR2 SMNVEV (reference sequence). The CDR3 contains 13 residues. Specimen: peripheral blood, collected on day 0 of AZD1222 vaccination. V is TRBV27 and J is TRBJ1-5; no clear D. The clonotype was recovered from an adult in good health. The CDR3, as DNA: TGTGCCAGCAGTCTCGGGAGCAATCAGCCCCAGCATTTT. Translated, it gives CASSLGSNQPQHF.